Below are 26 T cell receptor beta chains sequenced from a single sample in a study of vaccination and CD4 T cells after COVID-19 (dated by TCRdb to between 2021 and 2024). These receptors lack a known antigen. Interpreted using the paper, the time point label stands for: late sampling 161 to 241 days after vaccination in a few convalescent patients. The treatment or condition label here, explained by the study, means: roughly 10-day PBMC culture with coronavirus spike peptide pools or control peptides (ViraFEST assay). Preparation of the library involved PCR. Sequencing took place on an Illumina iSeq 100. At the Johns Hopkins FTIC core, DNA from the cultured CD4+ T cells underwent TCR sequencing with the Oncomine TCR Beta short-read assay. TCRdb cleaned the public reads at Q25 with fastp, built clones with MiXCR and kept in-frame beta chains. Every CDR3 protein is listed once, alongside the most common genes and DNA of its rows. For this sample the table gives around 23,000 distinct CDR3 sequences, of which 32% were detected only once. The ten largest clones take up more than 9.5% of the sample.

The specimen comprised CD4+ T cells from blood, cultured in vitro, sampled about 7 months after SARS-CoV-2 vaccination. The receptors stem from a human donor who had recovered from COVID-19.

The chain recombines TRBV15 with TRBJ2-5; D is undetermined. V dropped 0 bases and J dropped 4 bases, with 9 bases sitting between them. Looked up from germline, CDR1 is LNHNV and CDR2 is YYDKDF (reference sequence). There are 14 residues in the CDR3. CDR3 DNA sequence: TGTGCCACCAGCAGAGACCAACAGTTAGAGACCCAGTACTTC. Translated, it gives CATSRDQQLETQYF.

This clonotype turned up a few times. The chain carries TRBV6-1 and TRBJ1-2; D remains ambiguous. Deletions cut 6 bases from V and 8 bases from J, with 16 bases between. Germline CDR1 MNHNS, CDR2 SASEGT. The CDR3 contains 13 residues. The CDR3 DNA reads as TGTGCCAGCAGGGGGTGGTTTCCTGGAGGCTACACCTTC. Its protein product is CASRGWFPGGYTF.

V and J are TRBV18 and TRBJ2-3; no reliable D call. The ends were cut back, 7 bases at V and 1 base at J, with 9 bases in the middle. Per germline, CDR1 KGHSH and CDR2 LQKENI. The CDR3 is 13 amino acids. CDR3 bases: TGTGCCAGCTTTAACGGAGGCACAGATACGCAGTATTTT. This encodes CASFNGGTDTQYF.

CDR3 sequence reads: CASSPQGFGGTGELFF. DNA for the CDR3: TGTGCCAGCTCACCACAAGGGTTCGGGGGTACCGGGGAGCTGTTTTTT. The chain joins TRBV18 to TRBJ2-2; possible D gene TRBD2, 6 bases. CDR1 and CDR2 (germline): KGHSH, LQKENI. Between the trimmed V and J ends, which lost 1 base and 5 bases, there was a span of 14 bases. The CDR3 consists of 16 residues. Combining the CDR3 with reference TRBV18 and TRBJ2-2 gives the whole variable domain NAGVMQNPRHLVRRRGQEARLRCSPMKGHSHVYWYRQLPEEGLKFMVYLQKENIIDESGMPKERFSAEFPKEGPSILRIQQVVRGDSAAYFCASSPQGFGGTGELFFGEGSRLTVL.

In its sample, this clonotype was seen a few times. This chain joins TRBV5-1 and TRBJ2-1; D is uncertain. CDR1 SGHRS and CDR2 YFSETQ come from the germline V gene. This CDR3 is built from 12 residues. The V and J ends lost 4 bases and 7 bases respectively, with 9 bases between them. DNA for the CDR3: TGCGCCAGCAGCGAGCTGGGAAATGAGCAGTTCTTC. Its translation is CASSELGNEQFF.

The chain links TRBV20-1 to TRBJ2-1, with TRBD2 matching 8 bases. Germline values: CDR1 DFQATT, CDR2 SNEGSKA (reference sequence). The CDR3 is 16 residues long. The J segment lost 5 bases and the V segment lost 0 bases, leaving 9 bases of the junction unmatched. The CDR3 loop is CSARDGRLAGHNEQFF. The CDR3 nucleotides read TGCAGTGCTAGAGATGGCAGGCTAGCGGGCCACAATGAGCAGTTCTTC.

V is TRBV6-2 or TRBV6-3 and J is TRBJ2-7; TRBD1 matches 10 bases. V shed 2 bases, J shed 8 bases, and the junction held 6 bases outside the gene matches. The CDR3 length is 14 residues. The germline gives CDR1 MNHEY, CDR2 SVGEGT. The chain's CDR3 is CASSYAGQGDKQYF. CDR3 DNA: TGTGCCAGCAGTTACGCTGGACAGGGGGACAAGCAGTACTTC.

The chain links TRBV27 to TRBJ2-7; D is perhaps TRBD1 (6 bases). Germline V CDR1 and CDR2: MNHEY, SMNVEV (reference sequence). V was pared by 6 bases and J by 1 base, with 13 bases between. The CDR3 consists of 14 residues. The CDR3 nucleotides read TGTGCCAGCAGACGCCAGGGGATTTCCTACGAGCAGTACTTC. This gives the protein CASRRQGISYEQYF.

CDR3 in amino acids: CASSLARTMPEQFF. As DNA, the CDR3 is TGTGCCAGCAGCTTAGCTAGGACTATGCCTGAGCAGTTCTTC. The chain combines TRBV7-9 with TRBJ2-1; D is perhaps TRBD2 (6 bases). The length of the CDR3 is 14 residues. The V gene's germline CDR1 is SEHNR and CDR2 FQNEAQ (reference sequence). Trimming cost V 0 bases and J 9 bases, with 12 bases left between them.

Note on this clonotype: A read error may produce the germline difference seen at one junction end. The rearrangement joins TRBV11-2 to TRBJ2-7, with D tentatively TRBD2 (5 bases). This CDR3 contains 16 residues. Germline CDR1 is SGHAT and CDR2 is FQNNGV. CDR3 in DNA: TGTGCCAGCAGCCTAGAGTCTGGCGGGTGGTTCTACGAGCAGTACTTC. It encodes CASSLESGGWFYEQYF.

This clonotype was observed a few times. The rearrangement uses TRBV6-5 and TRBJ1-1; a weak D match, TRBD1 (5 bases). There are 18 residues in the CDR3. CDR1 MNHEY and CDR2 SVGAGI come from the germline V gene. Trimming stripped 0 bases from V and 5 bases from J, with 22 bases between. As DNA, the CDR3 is TGTGCCAGCAGTTACTCGATACGAAAGGGACGAGGTTGGACTGAAGCTTTCTTT. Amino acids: CASSYSIRKGRGWTEAFF.

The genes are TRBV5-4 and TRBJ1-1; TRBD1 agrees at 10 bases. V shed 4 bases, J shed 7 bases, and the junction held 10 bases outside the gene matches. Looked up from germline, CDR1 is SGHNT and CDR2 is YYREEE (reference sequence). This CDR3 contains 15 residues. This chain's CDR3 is CASSTGTGVFLEAFF. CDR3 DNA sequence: TGTGCCAGCAGCACCGGGACAGGGGTTTTCCTTGAAGCTTTCTTT.

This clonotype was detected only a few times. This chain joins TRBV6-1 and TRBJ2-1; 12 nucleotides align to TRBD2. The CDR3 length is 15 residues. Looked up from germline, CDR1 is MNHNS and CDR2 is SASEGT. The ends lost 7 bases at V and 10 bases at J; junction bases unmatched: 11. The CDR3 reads CASTLAGLAGGEQFF. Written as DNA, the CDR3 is TGTGCCAGCACCCTTGCCGGGCTAGCGGGGGGGGAGCAGTTCTTC.

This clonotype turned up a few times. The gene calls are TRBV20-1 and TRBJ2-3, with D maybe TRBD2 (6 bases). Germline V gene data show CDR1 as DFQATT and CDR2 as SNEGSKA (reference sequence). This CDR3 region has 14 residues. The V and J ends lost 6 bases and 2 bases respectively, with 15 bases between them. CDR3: CSARRLGLTDTQYF. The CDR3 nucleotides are TGCAGTGCCCGTAGACTAGGCCTCACAGATACGCAGTATTTT.

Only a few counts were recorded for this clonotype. The DNA for the CDR3 is TGTGCCAGCAGTGAAGGACAGTTGGGCTATGGCTACACCTTC. This translates into CASSEGQLGYGYTF. V and J are TRBV6-1 and TRBJ1-2; a weak D match, TRBD1 (5 bases). CDR1 MNHNS and CDR2 SASEGT come from the germline V gene. This CDR3 is built from 14 residues. The V gene lost 1 base and the J gene lost 4 bases, with 10 bases spanning the gap.

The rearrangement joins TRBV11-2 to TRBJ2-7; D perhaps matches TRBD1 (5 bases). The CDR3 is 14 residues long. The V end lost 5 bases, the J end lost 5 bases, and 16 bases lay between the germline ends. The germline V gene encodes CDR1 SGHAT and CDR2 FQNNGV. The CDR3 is CASSPHFAGHEQYF. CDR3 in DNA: TGTGCCAGCAGCCCGCATTTCGCAGGGCACGAGCAGTACTTC.

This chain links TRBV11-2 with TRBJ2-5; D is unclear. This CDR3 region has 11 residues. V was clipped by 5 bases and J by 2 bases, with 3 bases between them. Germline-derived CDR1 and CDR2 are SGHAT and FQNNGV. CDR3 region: CASSRQETQYF. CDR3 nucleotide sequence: TGTGCCAGCAGCAGACAAGAGACCCAGTACTTC.

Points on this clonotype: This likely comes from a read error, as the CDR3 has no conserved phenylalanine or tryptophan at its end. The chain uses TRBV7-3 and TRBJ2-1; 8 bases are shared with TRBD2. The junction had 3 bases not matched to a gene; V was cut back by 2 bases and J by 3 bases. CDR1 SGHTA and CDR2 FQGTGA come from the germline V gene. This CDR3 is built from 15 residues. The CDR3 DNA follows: TGTGCCAGCAGCTTAGACAGCGGGGGCTACAATGAGCAGTTCTCC. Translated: CASSLDSGGYNEQFS.

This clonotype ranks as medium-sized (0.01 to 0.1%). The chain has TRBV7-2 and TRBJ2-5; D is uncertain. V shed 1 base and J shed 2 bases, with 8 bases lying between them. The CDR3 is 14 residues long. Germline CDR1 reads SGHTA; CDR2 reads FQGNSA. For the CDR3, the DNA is TGTGCCAGCAGCTTAGTAGCAGCTCAAGAGACCCAGTACTTC. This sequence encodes CASSLVAAQETQYF.

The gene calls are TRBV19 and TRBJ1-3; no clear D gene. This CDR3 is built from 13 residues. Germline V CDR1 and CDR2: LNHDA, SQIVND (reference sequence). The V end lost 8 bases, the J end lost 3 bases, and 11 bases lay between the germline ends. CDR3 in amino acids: CASFGLGGNTIYF. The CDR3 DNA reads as TGTGCCAGTTTCGGACTGGGTGGAAACACCATATATTTT.

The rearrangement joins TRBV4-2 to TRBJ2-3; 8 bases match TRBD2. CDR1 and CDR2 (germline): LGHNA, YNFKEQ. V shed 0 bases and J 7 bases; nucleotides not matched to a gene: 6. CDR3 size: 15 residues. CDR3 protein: CASSQESGTRNTQYF. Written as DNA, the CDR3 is TGTGCCAGCAGCCAAGAGTCCGGGACTAGGAATACGCAGTATTTT.

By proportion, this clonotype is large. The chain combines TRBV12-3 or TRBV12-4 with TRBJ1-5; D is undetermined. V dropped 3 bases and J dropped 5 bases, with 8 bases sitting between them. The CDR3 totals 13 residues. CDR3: CASSFTEDQPQHF. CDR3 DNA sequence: TGTGCCAGCAGTTTTACAGAGGATCAGCCCCAGCATTTT.

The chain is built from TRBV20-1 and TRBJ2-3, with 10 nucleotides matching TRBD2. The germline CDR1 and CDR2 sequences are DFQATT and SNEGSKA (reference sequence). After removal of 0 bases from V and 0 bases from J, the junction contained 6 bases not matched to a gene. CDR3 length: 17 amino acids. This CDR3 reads CSARDSASGGSTDTQYF. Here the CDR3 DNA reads TGCAGTGCTAGAGATTCCGCTAGCGGGGGAAGCACAGATACGCAGTATTTT.

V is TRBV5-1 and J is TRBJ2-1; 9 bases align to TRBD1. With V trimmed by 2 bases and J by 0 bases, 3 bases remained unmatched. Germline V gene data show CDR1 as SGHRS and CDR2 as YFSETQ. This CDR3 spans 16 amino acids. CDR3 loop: CASSLQGAPSYNEQFF. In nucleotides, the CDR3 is TGCGCCAGCAGCTTACAGGGGGCCCCCTCCTACAATGAGCAGTTCTTC.

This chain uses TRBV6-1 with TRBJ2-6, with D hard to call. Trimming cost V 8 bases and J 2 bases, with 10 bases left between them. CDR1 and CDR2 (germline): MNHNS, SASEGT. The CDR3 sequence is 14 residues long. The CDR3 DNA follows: TGTGCCAGCGACTTGTTCCCTGGGGCCAACGTCCTGACTTTC. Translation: CASDLFPGANVLTF.

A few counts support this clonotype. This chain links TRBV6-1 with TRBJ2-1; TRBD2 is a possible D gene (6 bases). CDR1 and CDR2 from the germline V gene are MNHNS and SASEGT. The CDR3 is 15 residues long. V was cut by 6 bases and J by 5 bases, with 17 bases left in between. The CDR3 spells CASRRLEMSHNEQFF. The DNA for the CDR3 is TGTGCCAGCAGGCGACTAGAGATGTCCCACAATGAGCAGTTCTTC.